The 3 T cell receptor beta chains below were found in one sample sequenced in a study of blood T cell repertoires in COVID-19. TCRdb's table, derived via immunoSEQ multiplex PCR, lists solely in-frame clones and lacks some. The sample holds fewer than 650,000 clones, 85% to 90% seen once. The source material was peripheral blood. These receptors were collected from a woman aged 45-65 years with COVID-19, enrolled during active disease.

The chain uses TRBV18 and TRBJ2-1; TRBD2 matches at 8 bases. J gave up 10 bases and V 8 bases, and 4 bases lay outside the gene matches. This CDR3 is 11 amino acids long. The germline V gene has CDR1 KGHSH and CDR2 LQKENI. CDR3 protein: CASRGGREQFF. Here the CDR3 DNA reads TGTGCCAGCCGGGGGGGGCGAGAGCAGTTCTTC. The variable domain in full, with the rest retrieved from reference TRBV18 and TRBJ2-1, is NAGVMQNPRHLVRRRGQEARLRCSPMKGHSHVYWYRQLPEEGLKFMVYLQKENIIDESGMPKERFSAEFPKEGPSILRIQQVVRGDSAAYFCASRGGREQFFGPGTRLTVL.

This chain joins TRBV28 and TRBJ1-1; tentatively, D is TRBD1 (6 bases). In germline, CDR1 is MDHEN, CDR2 SYDVKM. This CDR3 spans 12 amino acids. Trimming removed 6 bases at V and 5 bases at J, with 10 bases between. CDR3 sequence (DNA): TGTGCCAGCAGCCGGGACACGACTGAAGCTTTCTTT. It is translated as CASSRDTTEAFF.

This rearrangement joins TRBV4-1 to TRBJ2-2, with TRBD1 as a possible D gene (6 bases). CDR3 length: 16 residues. V was shortened by 5 bases and J by 6 bases, with 19 bases between the two germline ends. The germline CDR1 and CDR2 sequences are MGHRA and YSYEKL. The DNA of the CDR3 is TGCGCCAGCAGCGGAAGATATTACAGGGATCCCGGGGAGCTGTTTTTT. Protein: CASSGRYYRDPGELFF.